This is a list of T cell receptor beta chains from one sample in a study of identical twins. TCRdb redid the calling of the 5' RACE reads with MiXCR, one entry per CDR3 protein. The table lists 240,000 or so distinct CDR3 sequences, more than 9.5% of them singletons, with roughly 3.7% in the top ten. These sequences were also reported in another study, on yellow fever vaccine responses in identical twins.

The sample consisted of memory (CD45RO+) T cells sorted from blood. These receptor sequences come from a woman between 18 and 29 years old in good health. CDR3s include the opening cysteine and the closing phenylalanine or tryptophan. D genes are given only for firm matches. Not every row has a clone size; where given, it reads once, few, many or a size class.

D	V	size	J	CDR3	DNA
.	TRBV11-2	many	TRBJ2-3	CASSPRGTKHTDTQYF	TGTGCCAGCAGCCCTAGGGGTACTAAACACACAGATACGCAGTATTTT
.	TRBV5-1	.	TRBJ2-5	CASSLDPNERETQYF	TGCGCCAGCAGCTTGGATCCCAACGAGCGGGAGACCCAGTACTTC
TRBD1	TRBV6-5	few	TRBJ2-7	CASSYAGTGKAYEQYF	TGTGCCAGCAGTTACGCCGGGACAGGGAAAGCCTACGAGCAGTACTTC
.	TRBV2	.	TRBJ2-5	CASSRVSRETQYF	TGTGCCAGCAGTCGCGTTAGCCGGGAGACCCAGTACTTC
TRBD1	TRBV20-1	few	TRBJ1-1	CSATNRDRGFLNTEAFF	TGCAGTGCTACAAACCGGGACAGGGGATTCTTGAACACTGAAGCTTTCTTT
.	TRBV4-3	many	TRBJ2-3	CASSQEGRAGDTQYF	TGCGCCAGCAGCCAGGAAGGCAGGGCGGGAGATACGCAGTATTTT
.	TRBV20-1	.	TRBJ1-6	CSAKIRGGNSPLHF	TGCAGTGCTAAGATACGAGGGGGTAATTCACCCCTCCACTTT
.	TRBV4-1	few	TRBJ1-1	CASNQAGRGPNTEAFF	TGCGCCAGCAACCAAGCGGGGAGGGGACCGAACACTGAAGCTTTCTTT
TRBD2	TRBV7-9	few	TRBJ2-3	CASSLEAGGRTDTQYF	TGTGCCAGCAGCTTAGAAGCGGGAGGGCGCACAGATACGCAGTATTTT
.	TRBV7-8	.	TRBJ1-1	CASRSSGSGLVNTEAFF	TGTGCCAGCAGATCCTCAGGGTCAGGGCTAGTGAACACTGAAGCTTTCTTT
.	TRBV15	.	TRBJ2-7	CATSRPGIDYEQYF	TGTGCCACCAGCAGGCCCGGGATCGACTACGAGCAGTACTTC
.	TRBV27	many	TRBJ1-1	CASSLTGGAEAFF	TGTGCCAGCAGTTTGACTGGAGGGGCTGAAGCTTTCTTT
.	TRBV12-3/TRBV12-4	many	TRBJ2-3	CASSPQWATDTQYF	TGTGCCAGCAGTCCCCAGTGGGCCACAGATACGCAGTATTTT
.	TRBV6-2/TRBV6-3	.	TRBJ2-4	CASSNPQGTKNIQYF	TGTGCCAGCAGTAACCCCCAGGGAACCAAAAACATTCAGTACTTC
.	TRBV12-3/TRBV12-4	few	TRBJ1-3	CASSLARPSGNTIYF	TGTGCCAGCAGTTTAGCCAGGCCCTCTGGAAACACCATATATTTT
.	TRBV20-1	.	TRBJ2-5	CSARQGGGETQYF	TGCAGTGCTAGACAGGGTGGGGGAGAGACCCAGTACTTC
.	TRBV5-1	.	TRBJ2-7	CASSLQGHSSGSSYEQYF	TGCGCCAGCAGCTTACAGGGTCATTCTTCGGGGAGCTCCTACGAGCAGTACTTC
.	TRBV20-1	.	TRBJ2-7	CSVQVGVGNSYEQYF	TGCAGTGTCCAGGTAGGGGTAGGGAATTCCTACGAGCAGTACTTC
.	TRBV5-1	.	TRBJ2-3	CASSPVSAGGDTQYF	TGCGCCAGCAGCCCGGTGAGCGCGGGCGGAGATACGCAGTATTTT
TRBD2	TRBV11-2	many	TRBJ2-3	CASNPSGDTDTQYF	TGTGCCAGCAACCCTAGCGGCGACACAGATACGCAGTATTTT
.	TRBV7-9	few	TRBJ1-6	CASSLLGSSYNSPLHF	TGTGCCAGCAGCTTACTGGGGAGCTCCTATAATTCACCCCTCCACTTT
TRBD2	TRBV5-1	.	TRBJ2-3	CASSSPSGISSTDTQYF	TGCGCCAGCAGCTCCCCTAGCGGGATTTCTAGCACAGATACGCAGTATTTT
TRBD2	TRBV4-2	.	TRBJ2-2	CASSRARLADNTGELFF	TGTGCCAGCAGCCGAGCCAGGCTAGCGGATAACACCGGGGAGCTGTTTTTT
TRBD2	TRBV6-1	.	TRBJ2-5	CASNRAGGETQYF	TGTGCCAGCAACAGAGCGGGGGGCGAGACCCAGTACTTC
.	TRBV29-1	many	TRBJ1-2	CSGREGYGYTF	TGCAGCGGCAGGGAAGGCTATGGCTACACCTTC
.	TRBV12-3/TRBV12-4	few	TRBJ2-2	CASRSGELASGELFF	TGTGCCAGCAGGTCAGGGGAACTAGCGTCCGGGGAGCTGTTTTTT
.	TRBV7-2	few	TRBJ2-1	CASSLVMDTVLFF	TGTGCCAGCAGCTTAGTAATGGACACAGTTCTGTTCTTC
.	TRBV5-1	few	TRBJ2-7	CASSLWDPPYEQYF	TGCGCCAGCAGCTTGTGGGACCCGCCATACGAGCAGTACTTC
TRBD2	TRBV2	.	TRBJ2-5	CASSELELAPLQETQYF	TGTGCCAGCAGTGAACTGGAACTAGCGCCACTCCAAGAGACCCAGTACTTC
TRBD1	TRBV12-3/TRBV12-4	many	TRBJ1-2	CASTPTGNYGYTF	TGTGCCAGCACCCCGACAGGGAACTATGGCTACACCTTC
.	TRBV7-8	many	TRBJ2-1	CASSPRSRGDEQFF	TGTGCCAGCAGCCCAAGGTCAAGGGGCGATGAGCAGTTCTTC